The rows below give T cell receptor beta chains drawn from one sample of a study of persistence of HIV-infected CD4 T cells. Using immunoSEQ multiplex PCR, the repertoire was profiled, and TCRdb retains in-frame clones only, with some absent. The sample includes about 33,000 clones, 82% of them seen just once. For these receptors, no antigen is known. Sequences were derived from CD4+ T cells sorted from PBMCs after roughly 18-hour stimulation, sampled from a patient who received antiretroviral therapy. The receptors come from an adult man with HIV who was CMV-seropositive. The CDR3 runs from the conserved cysteine through the conserved F or W. The order of the fields is V gene, J gene, D gene, clone size, CDR3 protein, CDR3 DNA. The D gene is left open where the match is weak. Some rows mark clone size as missing; the rest say once, few, many or name a class of expanded clone.

v_gene: TRBV12-3/TRBV12-4; j_gene: TRBJ1-2; d_gene: .; abundance: .; CDR3aa: CASSFAGYYGYTF; CDR3nt: TGTGCCAGCAGTTTCGCAGGGTACTATGGCTACACCTTC
v_gene: TRBV14; j_gene: TRBJ2-5; d_gene: TRBD2; abundance: .; CDR3aa: CASSQERGLAGVAQYF; CDR3nt: TGTGCCAGCAGCCAAGAAAGAGGACTAGCGGGGGTGGCCCAGTACTTC
v_gene: TRBV19; j_gene: TRBJ2-3; d_gene: .; abundance: .; CDR3aa: CASVRSGSTDTQYF; CDR3nt: TGTGCCAGCGTAAGGAGCGGTAGCACAGATACGCAGTATTTT
v_gene: TRBV7-9; j_gene: TRBJ2-1; d_gene: .; abundance: .; CDR3aa: CASSTPGQSLYNEQFF; CDR3nt: TGTGCCAGCAGCACTCCAGGACAGAGTCTCTACAATGAGCAGTTCTTC
v_gene: TRBV6-5; j_gene: TRBJ1-4; d_gene: .; abundance: .; CDR3aa: CASSYTGGSNEKLFF; CDR3nt: TGTGCCAGCAGTTACACGGGAGGGTCTAATGAAAAACTGTTTTTT
v_gene: TRBV7-2; j_gene: TRBJ2-1; d_gene: TRBD1; abundance: few; CDR3aa: CASSPSAGGYNEQFF; CDR3nt: TGTGCCAGCAGCCCATCAGCAGGGGGCTACAATGAGCAGTTCTTC
v_gene: TRBV7-2; j_gene: TRBJ2-7; d_gene: TRBD1; abundance: .; CDR3aa: CASSLPPGQNYEQYF; CDR3nt: TGTGCCAGCAGCCTCCCACCGGGACAGAACTACGAGCAGTACTTC
v_gene: TRBV7-2; j_gene: TRBJ1-1; d_gene: TRBD1; abundance: once; CDR3aa: CASSLRGRNTEAFF; CDR3nt: TGTGCCAGCAGCTTAAGGGGGCGGAACACTGAAGCTTTCTTT
v_gene: TRBV7-9; j_gene: TRBJ1-3; d_gene: TRBD1; abundance: .; CDR3aa: CASSSIWDSGNTIYF; CDR3nt: TGTGCCAGCAGCTCTATTTGGGACAGCGGAAACACCATATATTTT
v_gene: TRBV5-5; j_gene: TRBJ1-3; d_gene: .; abundance: .; CDR3aa: CASSFSDSGNTIYF; CDR3nt: TGTGCCAGCAGCTTCTCCGACTCTGGAAACACCATATATTTT
v_gene: TRBV18; j_gene: TRBJ2-1; d_gene: .; abundance: few; CDR3aa: CASSPQDGLGQFF; CDR3nt: TGTGCCAGCTCGCCTCAGGACGGCCTTGGGCAGTTCTTC
v_gene: TRBV19; j_gene: TRBJ1-1; d_gene: .; abundance: few; CDR3aa: CASSDRKNTEAFF; CDR3nt: TGTGCCAGTAGTGACAGAAAGAACACTGAAGCTTTCTTT
v_gene: TRBV30; j_gene: TRBJ2-2; d_gene: .; abundance: few; CDR3aa: CACLIGELFF; CDR3nt: TGTGCCTGCCTAATCGGGGAGCTGTTTTTT
v_gene: TRBV7-2; j_gene: TRBJ2-5; d_gene: TRBD1; abundance: .; CDR3aa: CASSPDRGRQETQYF; CDR3nt: TGTGCCAGCAGCCCAGACAGGGGGCGGCAAGAGACCCAGTACTTC
v_gene: TRBV27; j_gene: TRBJ2-2; d_gene: .; abundance: .; CDR3aa: CASSFGWRTGELFF; CDR3nt: TGTGCCAGCAGTTTCGGGTGGCGAACCGGGGAGCTGTTTTTT
v_gene: TRBV19; j_gene: TRBJ2-5; d_gene: .; abundance: .; CDR3aa: CASSIGVGIGETQYF; CDR3nt: TGTGCCAGCAGTATAGGGGTAGGGATCGGGGAGACCCAGTACTTC
v_gene: TRBV6-2/TRBV6-3; j_gene: TRBJ2-4; d_gene: .; abundance: .; CDR3aa: CASSYRLAKNIQYF; CDR3nt: TGTGCCAGCAGTTACCGGTTAGCCAAAAACATTCAGTACTTC
v_gene: TRBV13; j_gene: TRBJ2-7; d_gene: .; abundance: .; CDR3aa: CASSNTGLSGNYEQYF; CDR3nt: TGTGCCAGCAGCAATACAGGGTTGTCTGGGAACTACGAGCAGTACTTC
v_gene: TRBV9; j_gene: TRBJ2-1; d_gene: TRBD2; abundance: .; CDR3aa: CASSVVRLAGYNEQFF; CDR3nt: TGTGCCAGCAGCGTAGTACGACTAGCGGGGTACAATGAGCAGTTCTTC
v_gene: TRBV28; j_gene: TRBJ1-5; d_gene: TRBD1; abundance: once; CDR3aa: CASRIPQGMGQPQHF; CDR3nt: TGTGCCAGCAGAATACCACAGGGGATGGGTCAGCCCCAGCATTTT
v_gene: TRBV21-1; j_gene: TRBJ2-7; d_gene: .; abundance: .; CDR3aa: CASSGNREVEQYF; CDR3nt: TGTGCCAGCAGCGGAAACAGGGAGGTGGAGCAGTACTTC
v_gene: TRBV7-9; j_gene: TRBJ1-1; d_gene: TRBD1; abundance: few; CDR3aa: CASSVDRGAREKAFF; CDR3nt: TGTGCCAGCAGCGTCGACAGGGGGGCACGGGAAAAGGCTTTCTTT
v_gene: TRBV5-4; j_gene: TRBJ2-2; d_gene: TRBD2; abundance: .; CDR3aa: CASSLERGGELFF; CDR3nt: TGTGCCAGCAGCTTGGAGCGGGGGGGGGAGCTGTTTTTT
v_gene: TRBV5-1; j_gene: TRBJ2-5; d_gene: .; abundance: .; CDR3aa: CASSLGDSETQYF; CDR3nt: TGCGCCAGCAGCTTGGGGGATTCAGAGACCCAGTACTTC
v_gene: TRBV11-3; j_gene: TRBJ2-5; d_gene: TRBD1; abundance: .; CDR3aa: CASSAGADRADAETQYF; CDR3nt: TGTGCCAGCAGCGCTGGGGCCGACAGGGCTGACGCGGAGACCCAGTACTTC
v_gene: TRBV27; j_gene: TRBJ2-3; d_gene: .; abundance: .; CDR3aa: CASSTVGRTDTQYF; CDR3nt: TGTGCCAGCAGTACGGTGGGACGCACAGATACGCAGTATTTT
v_gene: TRBV30; j_gene: TRBJ2-7; d_gene: .; abundance: .; CDR3aa: CAWSGGTYEQYF; CDR3nt: TGTGCCTGGAGTGGGGGCACCTACGAGCAGTACTTC
v_gene: TRBV9; j_gene: TRBJ1-3; d_gene: .; abundance: .; CDR3aa: CASSVASGRGLFGNTIYF; CDR3nt: TGTGCCAGCAGCGTAGCTTCGGGAAGGGGGTTATTTGGAAACACCATATATTTT